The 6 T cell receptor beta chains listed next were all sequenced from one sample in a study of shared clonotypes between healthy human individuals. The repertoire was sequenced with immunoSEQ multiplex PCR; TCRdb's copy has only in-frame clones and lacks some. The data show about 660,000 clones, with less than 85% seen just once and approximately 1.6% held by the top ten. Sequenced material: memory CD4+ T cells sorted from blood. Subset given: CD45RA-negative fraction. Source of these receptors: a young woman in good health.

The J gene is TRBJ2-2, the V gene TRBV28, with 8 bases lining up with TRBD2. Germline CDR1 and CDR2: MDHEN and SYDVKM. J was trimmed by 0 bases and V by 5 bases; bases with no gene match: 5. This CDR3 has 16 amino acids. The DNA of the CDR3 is TGTGCCAGCAGTAATCCGGGAGGGGCGAACACCGGGGAGCTGTTTTTT. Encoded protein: CASSNPGGANTGELFF.

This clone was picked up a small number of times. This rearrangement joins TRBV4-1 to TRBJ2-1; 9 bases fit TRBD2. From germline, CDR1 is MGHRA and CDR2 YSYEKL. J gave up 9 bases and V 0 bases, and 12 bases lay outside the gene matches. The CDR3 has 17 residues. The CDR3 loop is CASSQDPAGGPIREQFF. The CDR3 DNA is TGCGCCAGCAGCCAAGATCCGGCGGGAGGGCCTATACGTGAGCAGTTCTTC.

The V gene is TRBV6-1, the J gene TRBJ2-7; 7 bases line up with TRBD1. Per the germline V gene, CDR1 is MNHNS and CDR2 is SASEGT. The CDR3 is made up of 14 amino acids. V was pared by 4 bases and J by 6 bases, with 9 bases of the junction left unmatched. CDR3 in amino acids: CASSGTGHSFEQYF. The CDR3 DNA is TGTGCCAGCAGTGGGACAGGACATAGTTTCGAGCAGTACTTC.

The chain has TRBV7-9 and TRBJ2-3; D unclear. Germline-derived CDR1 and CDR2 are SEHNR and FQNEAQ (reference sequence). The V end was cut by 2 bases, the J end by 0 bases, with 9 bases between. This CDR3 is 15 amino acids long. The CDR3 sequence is CASSLQTTSTDTQYF. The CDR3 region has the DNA TGTGCCAGCAGCTTACAAACTACTAGCACAGATACGCAGTATTTT. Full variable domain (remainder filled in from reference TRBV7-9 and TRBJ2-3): DTGVSQNPRHKITKRGQNVTFRCDPISEHNRLYWYRQTLGQGPEFLTYFQNEAQLEKSRLLSDRFSAERPKGSFSTLEIQRTEQGDSAMYLCASSLQTTSTDTQYFGPGTRLTVL.

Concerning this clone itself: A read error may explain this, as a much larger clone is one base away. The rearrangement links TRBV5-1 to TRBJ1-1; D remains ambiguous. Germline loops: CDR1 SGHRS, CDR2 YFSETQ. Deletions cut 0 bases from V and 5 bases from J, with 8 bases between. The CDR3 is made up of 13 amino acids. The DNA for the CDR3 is TGCGCCAGCAGCTTGGGACGGGTGACTGAAGCTTTCTTT. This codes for CASSLGRVTEAFF.

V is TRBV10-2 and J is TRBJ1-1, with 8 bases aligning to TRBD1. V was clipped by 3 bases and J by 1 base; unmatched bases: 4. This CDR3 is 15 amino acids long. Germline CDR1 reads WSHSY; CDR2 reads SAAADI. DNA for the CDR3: TGCGCCAGCAGTGATGTCACAGGGGGGAACACTGAAGCTTTCTTT. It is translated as CASSDVTGGNTEAFF.